Listed below are T cell receptor beta chains from one sample, sequenced in a study of T cell changes during pregnancy in multiple sclerosis. The method was immunoSEQ multiplex PCR; TCRdb's version includes in-frame clones alone and lacks a portion of them. In the table there are more than 55,000 clones, around nine tenths of which are singletons. The starting material was peripheral blood, obtained in the third trimester of pregnancy. All receptors come from a female donor with multiple sclerosis, enrolled in a pregnancy study. Each CDR3 is given with its conserved first and last residue. A D gene is named only where the DNA matches it firmly. Size is stated for part of the rows, as once, few or many counts, or as a class when the clone is expanded.

size	V	J	D	DNA	CDR3
few	TRBV5-6	TRBJ1-1	.	TGTGCCAGCTCCAGCGGGGCCACTGAAGCTTTCTTT	CASSSGATEAFF
.	TRBV7-9	TRBJ2-1	TRBD2	TGTGCCAGCAGCTCGCCCGGGACTAGAAGCAATGAGCAGTTCTTC	CASSSPGTRSNEQFF
once	TRBV5-1	TRBJ2-5	TRBD1	TGCGCCAGCAGCTTGGGGCAGGGGGCCCAAGAGACCCAGTACTTC	CASSLGQGAQETQYF
.	TRBV10-3	TRBJ2-7	TRBD1	TGTGCCATCAGATCTCCGGGACAGGAAAACTACGAGCAGTACTTC	CAIRSPGQENYEQYF
.	TRBV28	TRBJ1-3	TRBD1	TGTGCCAGCAGCGGGACAGGGGCTGGAAACACCATATATTTT	CASSGTGAGNTIYF
.	TRBV27	TRBJ1-6	.	TGTGCCAGCAGTCCCGGGACACCGAATTCACCCCTCCACTTT	CASSPGTPNSPLHF
.	TRBV5-4	TRBJ1-2	.	TGTGCCAGCAGGAGATTCGGACAGTTAGATGGCTACACCTTC	CASRRFGQLDGYTF
.	TRBV7-2	TRBJ2-7	.	TGTGCCAGCAGCTTAGTGGCGCAGGGTTCCTACGAGCAGTACTTC	CASSLVAQGSYEQYF
.	TRBV2	TRBJ2-5	TRBD2	TGTGCCAGCAGTGAATCGGGGGGCCAAGAGACCCAGTACTTC	CASSESGGQETQYF
.	TRBV11-2	TRBJ2-3	TRBD2	TGTGCCAGCAGCTTAACTAGCGGGGGGGTTACAGATACGCAGTATTTT	CASSLTSGGVTDTQYF
.	TRBV18	TRBJ2-1	TRBD1	TGTGCCAGCTCACCACCGACAGGGGGGCAGCGTGGTGAGCAGTTCTTC	CASSPPTGGQRGEQFF
.	TRBV30	TRBJ1-1	.	TGTGCCTGGAGTTTGGAAGGGGGTGCCGAAGCTTTCTTT	CAWSLEGGAEAFF
once	TRBV10-3	TRBJ1-2	.	TGTGCCATATCCTCCTATCTAGCGGCAGATCCTTCCTATGGCTACACCTTC	CAISSYLAADPSYGYTF
.	TRBV10-3	TRBJ1-1	TRBD1	TGTGCCATCAGTGGACAGGGGGCAGGCACTGAAGCTTTCTTT	CAISGQGAGTEAFF
.	TRBV7-8	TRBJ2-1	TRBD2	TGTGCCAGCAGCCGAGCGGGAGGGCAGCAGTTCTTC	CASSRAGGQQFF
once	TRBV29-1	TRBJ2-7	.	TGCAGCGTCAGACAGGACTCCTACGAGCAGTACTTC	CSVRQDSYEQYF
.	TRBV28	TRBJ2-2	TRBD2	TGTGCCAGCAGTTTACTAGCGGGAGGACCAAACACCGGGGAGCTGTTTTTT	CASSLLAGGPNTGELFF
.	TRBV19	TRBJ1-2	.	TGTGCCAGTAGTCCGGGACACCCCCCAAGGGACTATGGCTACACCTTC	CASSPGHPPRDYGYTF
.	TRBV7-9	TRBJ1-5	TRBD1	TGTGCCAGCAGTCGGGGACAGGGAGGCAATCAGCCCCAGCATTTT	CASSRGQGGNQPQHF
.	TRBV10-3	TRBJ2-2	TRBD1	TGTGCCATCAGCCCTTCCTCACAGGGGGGTTTTGTCGGGGAGCTGTTTTTT	CAISPSSQGGFVGELFF
.	TRBV7-7	TRBJ2-2	.	TGTGCCAGCAGCTTAGCGAACACGAACACCGGGGAGCTGTTTTTT	CASSLANTNTGELFF
.	TRBV6-5	TRBJ2-7	TRBD2	TGTGCCAGCAGTTCCAGGACTAGCGGGAAAACCTACGAGCAGTACTTC	CASSSRTSGKTYEQYF
.	TRBV4-3	TRBJ2-3	TRBD2	TGCGCCAGCAGCCAAGCGGGAGGGTTCACAGATACGCAGTATTTT	CASSQAGGFTDTQYF
.	TRBV7-6	TRBJ1-1	.	TGTGCCAGCAGCTCACACAGCCGGGGGAACACTGAAGCTTTCTTT	CASSSHSRGNTEAFF
.	TRBV13	TRBJ1-1	.	TGTGCCAGCAGCCCCCAGGGATCCCGAGGTGAAGCTTTCTTT	CASSPQGSRGEAFF
.	TRBV5-1	TRBJ1-2	.	TGCGCCAGCAGCTTGGTACCAGGCCAAGCTAACTATGGCTACACCTTC	CASSLVPGQANYGYTF
.	TRBV5-1	TRBJ2-3	.	TGCGCCAGCAGCTTCAGGGCGAACACAGATACGCAGTATTTT	CASSFRANTDTQYF
.	TRBV5-1	TRBJ2-2	.	TGCGCCAGCGGGCTATCGGACTCGAACACCGGGGAGCTGTTTTTT	CASGLSDSNTGELFF
.	TRBV10-2	TRBJ2-5	.	TGCGCCAGCAGTGAGGTGGGCCTCCAAGAGACCCAGTACTTC	CASSEVGLQETQYF
.	TRBV5-6	TRBJ2-5	.	TGTGCCAGCAGCTTACAGGGAAGGGGCCAAGAGACCCAGTACTTC	CASSLQGRGQETQYF
.	TRBV28	TRBJ2-7	TRBD2	TGTGCCAGCAGTTTATTGACTAGCTTGAATTACGAGCAGTACTTC	CASSLLTSLNYEQYF
.	TRBV5-1	TRBJ1-2	TRBD1	TGCGCTAGCAGCTCCGGGACAGGGAGTGTCGGCTACACCTTC	CASSSGTGSVGYTF
once	TRBV18	TRBJ2-4	.	TGTGCCAGCTCACAAGGGAGAAACATTCAGTACTTC	CASSQGRNIQYF
.	TRBV18	TRBJ2-7	.	TGTGCCAGCTCACTCAGGGGGGAAAGCTCCTACGAGCAGTACTTC	CASSLRGESSYEQYF
.	TRBV19	TRBJ2-7	TRBD1	TGTGCCAGTAGTATTGGAGGGGGGACAGGATCCTACGAGCAGTACTTC	CASSIGGGTGSYEQYF
.	TRBV28	TRBJ1-4	TRBD1	TGTGCCAGCAGTTTCCCCCCTGGGGCGGACAGGGATGATGAAAAACTGTTTTTT	CASSFPPGADRDDEKLFF
.	TRBV6-5	TRBJ2-5	TRBD1	TGTGCCAGCAGTTCCGGACAGGAGAGCGTAGCTCCCCAGTACTTC	CASSSGQESVAPQYF
.	TRBV4-3	TRBJ2-3	TRBD1	TGCGCCAGCAGCCAAGCTATAGGGGGCTCGAAAGATACGCAGTATTTT	CASSQAIGGSKDTQYF
.	TRBV13	TRBJ2-7	.	TGTGCCAGCAGCGAACAGGGGAGGTTAGACGAGCAGTACTTC	CASSEQGRLDEQYF
.	TRBV29-1	TRBJ2-7	.	TGCAGCGTTGTGCGCGGCCAACCATCTTACGAGCAGTACTTC	CSVVRGQPSYEQYF
once	TRBV9	TRBJ2-5	TRBD2	TGTGCCAGCAGCCCGGGACTAGTGAAAGAGACCCAGTACTTC	CASSPGLVKETQYF